This TCR beta chain was documented in a study of identical twins. Overall study findings and caveats: Out-of-frame alpha sequences that twins shared showed excess low generation probability. Where beta out-of-frame sequences were concerned, excess twin sharing was weaker.

Unique molecular identifiers were present on the cDNA, which also gained a universal primer site by template switching. TCRdb re-called the 5' RACE reads through MiXCR, storing one row per CDR3 protein. The data hold fewer than 650,000 distinct CDR3 sequences, with just over 7% observed a single time. Comment on this clonotype: Its antigen is currently unknown.

CDR3 length: 14 residues. CDR1 and CDR2 (germline): DFQATT, SNEGSKA (reference sequence). Trimming cost V 6 bases and J 0 bases, with 14 bases left between them. This sample was shared with a second study, whose subject was yellow fever vaccine responses in identical twins.

This clonotype originated in a woman aged 18-29 years in good health. V usage is TRBV20-1 and J usage is TRBJ2-5, with D perhaps TRBD2 (6 bases). Sequenced sample: PBMCs. The CDR3 bases are TGCAGTGCCCGGGACTTATTCAACCAAGAGACCCAGTACTTC. The encoded protein is CSARDLFNQETQYF.